Presented here are 21 T cell receptor beta chains from one specimen sequenced in a study of siplizumab effects on memory and regulatory T cells. Produced via immunoSEQ multiplex PCR; TCRdb's table is partial and in-frame only. The sample gives around 100,000 clones, approximately 95% of which show up once; approximately 0.31% is in the top ten. The sample was non-Treg CD4+ T cells sorted from blood. The receptors here all came from a human donor in good health.

This chain connects TRBV5-1 to TRBJ2-5; D is unresolved. V was clipped by 0 bases and J by 6 bases, with 12 bases between them. This CDR3 has 14 residues. Germline CDR1 reads SGHRS; CDR2 reads YFSETQ. The CDR3 region is CASSLEVFEKTQYF. Written as DNA, the CDR3 is TGCGCCAGCAGCTTGGAAGTGTTTGAAAAGACCCAGTACTTC.

The chain links TRBV19 to TRBJ1-2, with D hard to call. The CDR3 is 16 residues long. Trimming took off 3 bases at V and 4 bases at J, with 18 bases between the two ends. Germline V gene data show CDR1 as LNHDA and CDR2 as SQIVND (reference sequence). The CDR3 DNA reads TGTGCCAGTAGTATGTCTCCCGGCCGGCAAGCCTATGGCTACACCTTC. This sequence encodes CASSMSPGRQAYGYTF.

CDR3 loop: CASGGLAGGNEQFF. In DNA form, the CDR3 reads TGTGCCAGCGGGGGACTAGCGGGAGGCAATGAGCAGTTCTTC. The chain is built from TRBV6-1 and TRBJ2-1, with 15 positions matching TRBD2. CDR1 MNHNS and CDR2 SASEGT come from the germline V gene. This CDR3 is built from 14 residues. V lost 8 bases to trimming and J lost 6 bases; unmatched junction nucleotides: 2.

The rearrangement uses TRBV14 and TRBJ2-7, with 15 bases identical to TRBD2. CDR3 length equals 17 residues. The trim removed 4 bases at V and 4 bases at J, leaving 8 bases unmatched. Germline assignment: CDR1 SGHDN and CDR2 FVKESK. CDR3 protein: CASSPRTSGRDSYEQYF. The CDR3 DNA sequence: TGTGCCAGCAGCCCGAGGACTAGCGGGAGGGATAGTTACGAGCAGTACTTC.

The chain combines TRBV29-1 with TRBJ1-1; perhaps TRBD1 as D (5 bases). V was cut by 6 bases and J by 1 base, with 15 bases left in between. The CDR3 spans 14 residues. CDR1 is SQVTM, CDR2 ANQGSEA, per germline. The CDR3 coding sequence is TGCAGCGTCGGCGTCCGGGACCGGAACACTGAAGCTTTCTTT. Translation: CSVGVRDRNTEAFF.

This chain's CDR3 is CASRMESGIKDTQYF. CDR3 coding DNA: TGTGCCAGCAGAATGGAAAGCGGGATAAAAGATACGCAGTATTTT. The chain recombines TRBV28 with TRBJ2-3, with TRBD2 matching over 7 bases. The germline V gene has CDR1 MDHEN and CDR2 SYDVKM. V dropped 6 bases and J dropped 5; count of bases not matched to a gene: 11. This CDR3 is 15 amino acids long. Using reference TRBV28 and TRBJ2-3 for the parts outside the CDR3, the full variable domain is DVKVTQSSRYLVKRTGEKVFLECVQDMDHENMFWYRQDPGLGLRLIYFSYDVKMKEKGDIPEGYSVSREKKERFSLILESASTNQTSMYLCASRMESGIKDTQYFGPGTRLTVL.

The V call is TRBV6-5, the J call TRBJ1-5; no clear D gene. The CDR3 extends over 13 amino acids. Trimming took off 7 bases at V and 4 bases at J, with 11 bases between the two ends. The germline V gene encodes CDR1 MNHEY and CDR2 SVGAGI. For the CDR3, the DNA is TGTGCCAGCAAACACCGGGAGAATCAGCCCCAGCATTTT. It codes for CASKHRENQPQHF.

This rearrangement joins TRBV5-1 to TRBJ2-4; TRBD2 matches 10 bases. J was trimmed by 0 bases and V by 0 bases; bases with no gene match: 3. This CDR3 region has 17 residues. CDR1 is SGHRS and CDR2 is YFSETQ in the germline V gene. The CDR3 DNA is TGCGCCAGCAGCTTGGGACTAGCGGGTGGAGCCAAAAACATTCAGTACTTC. Translated, it gives CASSLGLAGGAKNIQYF. The full variable domain, completed using reference TRBV5-1 and TRBJ2-4, is KAGVTQTPRYLIKTRGQQVTLSCSPISGHRSVSWYQQTPGQGLQFLFEYFSETQRNKGNFPGRFSGRQFSNSRSEMNVSTLELGDSALYLCASSLGLAGGAKNIQYFGAGTRLSVL.

This chain links TRBV9 with TRBJ1-1; D gene uncertain. The V and J ends lost 0 bases and 1 base respectively, with 10 bases between them. CDR1 is SGDLS, CDR2 YYNGEE, per germline. The CDR3 sequence is 15 residues long. The DNA of the CDR3 is TGTGCCAGCAGCGTAGTCGGTGACCCGAACACTGAAGCTTTCTTT. Translating gives CASSVVGDPNTEAFF.

The rearrangement uses TRBV10-3 and TRBJ1-1, with TRBD1 matching over 8 bases. J lost 2 bases, V lost 6 bases, and 8 bases had no gene match. There are 15 residues in the CDR3. Germline V CDR1 and CDR2: ENHRY, SYGVKD. The CDR3 DNA is TGTGCCATCAGGGGAGACAGGGGTGAAAACACTGAAGCTTTCTTT. Translating gives CAIRGDRGENTEAFF.

This clone has just one count. V and J are TRBV9 and TRBJ2-7; D is undetermined. CDR1 SGDLS and CDR2 YYNGEE come from the germline V gene. V was trimmed by 1 base and J by 3 bases, leaving 8 bases between them. This CDR3 contains 13 residues. The CDR3 is CASSVQADYEQYF. For the CDR3, the DNA is TGTGCCAGCAGCGTACAGGCGGACTACGAGCAGTACTTC.

J is TRBJ2-7 and V is TRBV9; TRBD2 matches at 9 bases. The germline V gene has CDR1 SGDLS and CDR2 YYNGEE. With 0 bases clipped from V and 4 bases from J, the junction kept 17 bases outside the gene matches. The CDR3 covers 19 residues. The CDR3 DNA reads as TGTGCCAGCAGCGTAGAACCTCTAGCGGGGACTCACGCGGTGTACGAGCAGTACTTC. The encoded protein is CASSVEPLAGTHAVYEQYF.

The rearrangement links TRBV5-6 to TRBJ2-4; 12 nucleotides line up with TRBD1. Germline trimming cut 4 bases from V and 7 bases from J; bases unmatched to any gene: 15. This CDR3 contains 18 residues. Germline V gene lookup returns CDR1 SGHDT and CDR2 YYEEEE. CDR3 bases: TGTGCCAGCAGCCCCCCTTGGGGGACAGGGGGCGCGGAGAACATTCAGTACTTC. Its protein product is CASSPPWGTGGAENIQYF.

This clone has more than one count but fewer than ten. The gene calls are TRBV10-3 and TRBJ2-7; unclear D gene. The CDR3 sequence is 11 residues long. The germline V and J ends were trimmed by 3 bases and 4 bases, with 4 bases remaining between them. Looked up from germline, CDR1 is ENHRY and CDR2 is SYGVKD. CDR3 sequence reads: CAISEQYEQYF. The CDR3 DNA reads as TGTGCCATCAGTGAACAGTACGAGCAGTACTTC.

This clone appeared a single time. V gene TRBV25-1 combines with J gene TRBJ1-5; D is possibly TRBD1 (6 bases). V was pared by 5 bases and J by 6 bases, with 8 bases between. The CDR3 contains 12 residues. Germline CDR1 and CDR2: MGHDK and SYGVNS. CDR3 sequence: CASSQGSQPQHF. The DNA for the CDR3 is TGTGCCAGCAGTCAGGGGTCTCAGCCCCAGCATTTT.

The count of this clone is one. The CDR3 bases are TGTGCCAGCAGCTCAACAGGCGCCTCTAATGAAAAACTGTTTTTT. It translates to CASSSTGASNEKLFF. The rearrangement uses TRBV7-9 and TRBJ1-4, with D possibly being TRBD1 (5 bases). The germline CDR1 and CDR2 sequences are SEHNR and FQNEAQ (reference sequence). The CDR3 runs 15 residues. The V end was cut by 4 bases, the J end by 3 bases, with 12 bases between.

J is TRBJ2-6 and V is TRBV5-6, with D maybe TRBD2 (5 bases). V was cut by 4 bases and J by 6 bases, with 11 bases left in between. The germline V gene has CDR1 SGHDT and CDR2 YYEEEE. The CDR3 runs to 14 residues. The CDR3: CASSAGIKANVLTF. The CDR3 region has the DNA TGTGCCAGCAGCGCGGGCATTAAGGCCAACGTCCTGACTTTC.

The chain carries TRBV30 and TRBJ1-1, with D possibly TRBD1 on 6 matching bases. The CDR3 extends over 15 amino acids. CDR1 is GTSNPN, CDR2 SVGIG, per germline (reference sequence). Trimming cost V 2 bases and J 2 bases, with 15 bases left between them. The CDR3 region is CAWSPIQGTNTEAFF. The CDR3 DNA reads as TGTGCCTGGAGTCCCATACAGGGCACAAACACTGAAGCTTTCTTT.

A word on this clone: The same CDR3 also results from other DNA sequences found in this sample. V is TRBV7-2 and J is TRBJ1-5, with 9 bases that match TRBD1. This CDR3 has 14 residues. Per germline, CDR1 SGHTA and CDR2 FQGNSA. Losses at the gene ends were 5 bases for V and 5 bases for J; bases not matched to a gene: 4. The CDR3 nucleotides are TGTGCCAGCAGCCCTCGACAGGGGGATCAGCCCCAGCATTTT. This codes for CASSPRQGDQPQHF.

This clone came up once. V is TRBV11-3 and J is TRBJ2-5, with no clear D. Germline V lookup: CDR1 SGHNT, CDR2 YENEEA. This CDR3 is built from 13 residues. The V end was cut by 1 base, the J end by 3 bases, with 6 bases between. CDR3: CASSLGEKETQYF. Here the CDR3 DNA reads TGTGCCAGCAGCTTAGGCGAAAAAGAGACCCAGTACTTC.

The J gene is TRBJ2-2, the V gene TRBV29-1; maybe TRBD2 (6 bases). The V and J ends lost 4 bases and 3 bases respectively, with 12 bases between them. The CDR3 runs to 14 residues. CDR1 is SQVTM, CDR2 ANQGSEA, per germline. CDR3 region: CSVGQGGDTGELFF. CDR3 in DNA: TGCAGCGTTGGCCAGGGAGGCGACACCGGGGAGCTGTTTTTT.